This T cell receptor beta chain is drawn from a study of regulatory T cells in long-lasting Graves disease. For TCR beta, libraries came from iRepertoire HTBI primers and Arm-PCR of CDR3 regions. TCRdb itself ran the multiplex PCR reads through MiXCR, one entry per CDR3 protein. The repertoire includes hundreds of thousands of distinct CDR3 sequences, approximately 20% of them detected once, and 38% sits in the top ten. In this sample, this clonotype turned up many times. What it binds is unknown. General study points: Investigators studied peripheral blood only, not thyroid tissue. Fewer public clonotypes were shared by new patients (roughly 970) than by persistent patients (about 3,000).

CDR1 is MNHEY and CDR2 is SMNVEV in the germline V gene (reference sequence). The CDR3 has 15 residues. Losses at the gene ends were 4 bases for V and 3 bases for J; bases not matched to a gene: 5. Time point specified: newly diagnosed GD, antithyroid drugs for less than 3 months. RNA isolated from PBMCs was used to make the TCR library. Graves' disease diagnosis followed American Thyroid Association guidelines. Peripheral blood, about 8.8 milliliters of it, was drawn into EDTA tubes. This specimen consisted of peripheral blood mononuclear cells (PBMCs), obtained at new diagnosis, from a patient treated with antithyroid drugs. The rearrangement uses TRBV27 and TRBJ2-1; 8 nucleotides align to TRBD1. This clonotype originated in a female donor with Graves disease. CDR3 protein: CASSSTGGYYNEQFF. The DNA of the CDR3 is TGTGCCAGCAGTTCAACAGGGGGGTACTACAATGAGCAGTTCTTC.